Detailed here is one TCR beta chain. The method was immunoSEQ multiplex PCR; TCRdb's version includes in-frame clones alone and lacks a portion of them. The top ten hold around 6% of the sample, which has around 250,000 clones, 83% seen once. The source of the sample is a study of blood T cell repertoires in COVID-19. CDR3 length: 15 residues. The V gene end was trimmed by 7 bases and the J gene end by 6 bases; junction bases not matched to a gene: 8. The sequenced sample was peripheral blood. The sequence derives from a man older than 75 with acute or convalescent COVID-19. The chain carries TRBV23-1 and TRBJ2-1; 11 bases match TRBD2. TRBV23-1 is reported as an ORF; its role is uncertain. The CDR3 region has the DNA TGCGCCAGCAAATTAGCGGGAGGGCCTTGCAATGAGCAGTTCTTC. Protein sequence: CASKLAGGPCNEQFF.